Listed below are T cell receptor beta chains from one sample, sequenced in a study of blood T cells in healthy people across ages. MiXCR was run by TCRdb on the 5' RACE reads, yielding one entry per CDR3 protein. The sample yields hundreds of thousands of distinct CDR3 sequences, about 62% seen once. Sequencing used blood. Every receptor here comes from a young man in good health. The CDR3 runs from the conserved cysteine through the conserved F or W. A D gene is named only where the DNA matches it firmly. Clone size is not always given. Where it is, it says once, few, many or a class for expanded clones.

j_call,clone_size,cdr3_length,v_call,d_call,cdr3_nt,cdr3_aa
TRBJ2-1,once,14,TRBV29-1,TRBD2,TGCAGCGTCGGCCCCCGGGAGGGCGACCATGAGCAGTTCTTC,CSVGPREGDHEQFF
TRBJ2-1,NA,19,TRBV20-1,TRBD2,TGCAGTGCTAGAGGTTACCCGGAAAGACTAGCCCACTTGGAGAATGAGCAGTTCTTC,CSARGYPERLAHLENEQFF
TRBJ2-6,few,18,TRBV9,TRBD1,TGTGCCAGCAGCGTGACGACAGGGCACGGTTCTGGGGCCAACGTCCTGACTTTC,CASSVTTGHGSGANVLTF
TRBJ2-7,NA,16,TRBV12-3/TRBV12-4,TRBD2,TGTGCCAGCAGTCCTTGGGGGACTACAGACTCCTACGAGCAGTACTTC,CASSPWGTTDSYEQYF
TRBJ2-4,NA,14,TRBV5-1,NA,TGCGCCAGCAGCTTGGCCACACCGGGGGACATTCAGTACTTC,CASSLATPGDIQYF
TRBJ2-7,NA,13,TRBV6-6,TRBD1,TGTGCCAGCAGTTTTGGACAGGGAAACGAGCAGTACTTC,CASSFGQGNEQYF
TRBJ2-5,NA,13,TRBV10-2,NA,TGCGCCAGCAGTGAGGGGGGGTGGGAGACCCAGTACTTC,CASSEGGWETQYF
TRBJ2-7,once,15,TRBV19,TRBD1,TGTGCCAGTAGTACGGGACAGGGTAACTACAATGAGCAGTACTTC,CASSTGQGNYNEQYF
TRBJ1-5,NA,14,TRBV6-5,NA,TGTGCCAGCAGTTACCACGGGTACGGGCAGCCCCAGCATTTT,CASSYHGYGQPQHF
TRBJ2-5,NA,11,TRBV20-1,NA,TGCAGTGCTGACAGAGACAATGAGCAGTACTTC,CSADRDNEQYF
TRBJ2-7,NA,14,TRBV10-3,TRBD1,TGTGCCATCAGTGGGGGACAGGGCTCCTACGAGCAGTACTTC,CAISGGQGSYEQYF
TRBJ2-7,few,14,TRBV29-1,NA,TGCAGCGTTGAAGTTCGGGAATTCGGCTACGAGCAGTACTTC,CSVEVREFGYEQYF
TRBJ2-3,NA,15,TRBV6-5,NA,TGTGCCAGCAGTTACTCGAACAGACTCACAGATACGCAGTATTTT,CASSYSNRLTDTQYF
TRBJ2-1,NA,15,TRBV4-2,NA,TGTGCCAGCAGCCAAGATCTAATCTATGGGCGGGGGCAGTTCTTC,CASSQDLIYGRGQFF
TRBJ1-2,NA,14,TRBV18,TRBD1,TGTGCCAGCTCACCACTGGGGACAGACTATGGCTACACCTTC,CASSPLGTDYGYTF
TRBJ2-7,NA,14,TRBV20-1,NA,TGCAGTGCTCCCAGCGAAAAGGACTCCTACGAGCAGTACTTC,CSAPSEKDSYEQYF
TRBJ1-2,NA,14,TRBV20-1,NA,TGCAGTGCAAAAAAGGGACCTAAGATTAATGGCTACACCTTC,CSAKKGPKINGYTF
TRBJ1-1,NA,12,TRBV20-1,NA,TGCAGTGCTAGGGCAGGGTGGACTGAAGCTTTCTTT,CSARAGWTEAFF
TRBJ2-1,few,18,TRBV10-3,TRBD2,TGTGCCATCAGTGATAACAGCGGGGGGACAAGCTCCTACAATGAGCAGTTCTTC,CAISDNSGGTSSYNEQFF
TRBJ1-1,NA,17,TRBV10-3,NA,TGTGCCATCAGTGGAGGGGGGATAGGCGACCTTAACACTGAAGCTTTCTTT,CAISGGGIGDLNTEAFF
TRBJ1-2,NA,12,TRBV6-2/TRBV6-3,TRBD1,TGTGCCAGCAAGGACAGGGGTGGCGGCTACACCTTC,CASKDRGGGYTF
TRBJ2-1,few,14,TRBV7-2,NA,TGTGCCAGCAGCCACGCGGCGGTGTACAATGAGCAGTTCTTC,CASSHAAVYNEQFF
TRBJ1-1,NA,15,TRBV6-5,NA,TGTGCCAGCAGGTCGGACCCTCTGCATGGCACTGAAGCTTTCTTT,CASRSDPLHGTEAFF
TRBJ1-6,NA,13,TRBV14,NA,TGTGCCAGCAGCCAACTACGGAGTTCACCCCTCCACTTT,CASSQLRSSPLHF
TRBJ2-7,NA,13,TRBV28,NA,TGTGCCAGCAAAATTCCTGTAGTCGCCGAGCAGTACTTC,CASKIPVVAEQYF
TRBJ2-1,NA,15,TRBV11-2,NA,TGTGCCAGCAGCCCCGAGGCGTCAGCCCACGATGAGCAGTTCTTC,CASSPEASAHDEQFF
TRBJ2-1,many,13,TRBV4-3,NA,TGCGCCAGCAGTCTCAACAGGGTCAATGAGCAGTTCTTC,CASSLNRVNEQFF